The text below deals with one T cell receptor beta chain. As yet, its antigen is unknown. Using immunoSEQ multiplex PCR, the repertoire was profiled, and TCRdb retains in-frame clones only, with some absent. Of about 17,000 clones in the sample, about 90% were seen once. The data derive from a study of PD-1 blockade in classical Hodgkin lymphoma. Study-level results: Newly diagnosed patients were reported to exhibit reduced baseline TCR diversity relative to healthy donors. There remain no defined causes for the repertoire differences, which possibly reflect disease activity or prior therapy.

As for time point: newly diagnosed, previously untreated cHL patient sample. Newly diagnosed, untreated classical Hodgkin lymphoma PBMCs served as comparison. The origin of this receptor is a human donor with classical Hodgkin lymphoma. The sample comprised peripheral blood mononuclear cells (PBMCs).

The CDR3 spells CASSPGQGSPETQYF. As DNA, the CDR3 is TGTGCCAGCAGCCCCGGACAGGGCAGTCCAGAGACCCAGTACTTC. The chain recombines TRBV7-9 with TRBJ2-5, with 8 bases that match TRBD1. CDR3 length equals 15 residues. V lost 5 bases to trimming and J lost 4 bases; unmatched junction nucleotides: 9. Per germline, CDR1 SEHNR and CDR2 FQNEAQ (reference sequence).